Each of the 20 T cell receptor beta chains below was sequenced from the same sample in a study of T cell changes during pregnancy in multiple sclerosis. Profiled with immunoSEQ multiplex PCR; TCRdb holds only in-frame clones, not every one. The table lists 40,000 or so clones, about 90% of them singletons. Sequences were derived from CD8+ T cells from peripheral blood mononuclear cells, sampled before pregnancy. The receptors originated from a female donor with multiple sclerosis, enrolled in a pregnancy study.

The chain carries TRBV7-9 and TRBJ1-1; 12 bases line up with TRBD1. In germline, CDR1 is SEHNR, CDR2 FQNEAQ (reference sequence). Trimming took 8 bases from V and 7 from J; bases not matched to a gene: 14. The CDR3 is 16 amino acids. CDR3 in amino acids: CASPDGMGTGGFEAFF. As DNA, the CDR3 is TGTGCCAGCCCCGACGGTATGGGGACAGGGGGCTTTGAAGCTTTCTTT.

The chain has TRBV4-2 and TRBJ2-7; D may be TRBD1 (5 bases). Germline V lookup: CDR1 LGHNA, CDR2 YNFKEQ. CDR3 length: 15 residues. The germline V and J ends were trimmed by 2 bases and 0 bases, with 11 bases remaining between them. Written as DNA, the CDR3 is TGTGCCAGCAGCCAAAAGACAGAGAGCTCCTACGAGCAGTACTTC. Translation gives CASSQKTESSYEQYF.

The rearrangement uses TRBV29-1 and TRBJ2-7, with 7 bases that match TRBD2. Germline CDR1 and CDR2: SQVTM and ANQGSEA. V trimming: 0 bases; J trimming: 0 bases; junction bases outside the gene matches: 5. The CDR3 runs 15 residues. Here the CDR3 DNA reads TGCAGCGTTGAAGACTCGCGGGGGACCTCCTACGAGCAGTACTTC. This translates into CSVEDSRGTSYEQYF.

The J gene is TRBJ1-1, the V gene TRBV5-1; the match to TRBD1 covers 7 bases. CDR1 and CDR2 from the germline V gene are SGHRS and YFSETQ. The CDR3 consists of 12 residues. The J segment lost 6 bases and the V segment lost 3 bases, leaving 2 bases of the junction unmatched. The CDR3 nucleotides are TGCGCCAGCAGCTGGACAGGCTCTGAAGCTTTCTTT. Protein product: CASSWTGSEAFF.

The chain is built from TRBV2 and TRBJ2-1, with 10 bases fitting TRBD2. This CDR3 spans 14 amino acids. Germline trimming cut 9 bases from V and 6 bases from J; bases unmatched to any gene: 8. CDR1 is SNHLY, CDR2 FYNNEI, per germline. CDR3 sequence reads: CASLLAGVSNEQFF. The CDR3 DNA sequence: TGTGCCAGTCTTCTAGCGGGAGTATCCAATGAGCAGTTCTTC.

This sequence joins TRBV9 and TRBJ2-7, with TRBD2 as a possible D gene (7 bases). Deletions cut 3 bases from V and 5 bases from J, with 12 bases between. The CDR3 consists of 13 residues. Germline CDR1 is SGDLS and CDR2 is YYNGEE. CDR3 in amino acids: CASSGGGQDEQYF. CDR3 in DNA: TGTGCCAGCAGCGGCGGGGGCCAGGACGAGCAGTACTTC.

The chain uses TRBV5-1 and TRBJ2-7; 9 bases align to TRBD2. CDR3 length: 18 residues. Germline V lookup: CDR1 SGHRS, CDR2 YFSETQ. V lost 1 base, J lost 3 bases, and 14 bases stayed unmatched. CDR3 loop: CASSLREALAGEVYEQYF. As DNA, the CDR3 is TGCGCCAGCAGCTTGAGGGAGGCGTTAGCGGGAGAGGTCTACGAGCAGTACTTC.

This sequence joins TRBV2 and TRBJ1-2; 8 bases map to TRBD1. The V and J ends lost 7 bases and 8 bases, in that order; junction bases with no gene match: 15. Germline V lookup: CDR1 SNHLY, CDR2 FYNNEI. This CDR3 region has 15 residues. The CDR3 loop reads CASISWTGLPIGYTF. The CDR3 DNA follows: TGTGCCAGCATTTCCTGGACAGGGCTTCCTATCGGCTACACCTTC. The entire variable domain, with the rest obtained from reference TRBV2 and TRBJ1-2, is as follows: EPEVTQTPSHQVTQMGQEVILRCVPISNHLYFYWYRQILGQKVEFLVSFYNNEISEKSEIFDDQFSVERPDGSNFTLKIRSTKLEDSAMYFCASISWTGLPIGYTFGSGTRLTVV.

The CDR3 loop is CASSLSGEKFGNQPQHF. CDR3 sequence (DNA): TGTGCCAGCAGCTTATCAGGGGAGAAGTTCGGCAATCAGCCCCAGCATTTT. V usage is TRBV7-9 and J usage is TRBJ1-5, with TRBD1 as a possible D gene (6 bases). V lost 2 bases to trimming and J lost 2 bases, with 16 bases between them. The germline V gene encodes CDR1 SEHNR and CDR2 FQNEAQ (reference sequence). The CDR3 contains 17 residues. The variable domain in full, with the rest retrieved from reference TRBV7-9 and TRBJ1-5, is DTGVSQNPRHKITKRGQNVTFRCDPISEHNRLYWYRQTLGQGPEFLTYFQNEAQLEKSRLLSDRFSAERPKGSFSTLEIQRTEQGDSAMYLCASSLSGEKFGNQPQHFGDGTRLSIL.

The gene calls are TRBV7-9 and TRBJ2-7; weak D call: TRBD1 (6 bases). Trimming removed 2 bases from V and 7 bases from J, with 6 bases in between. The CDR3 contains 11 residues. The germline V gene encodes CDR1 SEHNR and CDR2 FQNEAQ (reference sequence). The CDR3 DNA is TGTGCCAGCAGCTTAACAGGGGAGCAGTACTTC. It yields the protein CASSLTGEQYF.

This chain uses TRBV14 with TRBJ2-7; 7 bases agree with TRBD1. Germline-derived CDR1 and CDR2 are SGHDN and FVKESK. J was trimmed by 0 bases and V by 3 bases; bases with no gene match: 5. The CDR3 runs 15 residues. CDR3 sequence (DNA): TGTGCCAGCAGCCACAAGACAGGGAGCTCCTACGAGCAGTACTTC. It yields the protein CASSHKTGSSYEQYF.

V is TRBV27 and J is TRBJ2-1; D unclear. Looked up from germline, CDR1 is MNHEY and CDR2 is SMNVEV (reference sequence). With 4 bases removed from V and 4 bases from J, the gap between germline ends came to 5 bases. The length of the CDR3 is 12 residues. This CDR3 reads CASSSPYNEQFF. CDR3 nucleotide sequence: TGTGCCAGCAGTTCCCCATACAATGAGCAGTTCTTC.

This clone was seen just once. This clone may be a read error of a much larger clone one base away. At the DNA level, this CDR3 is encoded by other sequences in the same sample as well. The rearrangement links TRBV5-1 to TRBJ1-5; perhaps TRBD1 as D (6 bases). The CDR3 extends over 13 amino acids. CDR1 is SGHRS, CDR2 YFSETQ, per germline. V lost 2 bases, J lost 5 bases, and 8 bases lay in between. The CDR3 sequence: CASSFEGDQPQHF. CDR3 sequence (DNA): TGCGCCAGCAGCTTTGAGGGGGATCAGCCCCAGCATTTT. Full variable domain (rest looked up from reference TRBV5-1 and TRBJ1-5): KAGVTQTPRYLIKTRGQQVTLSCSPISGHRSVSWYQQTPGQGLQFLFEYFSETQRNKGNFPGRFSGRQFSNSRSEMNVSTLELGDSALYLCASSFEGDQPQHFGDGTRLSIL.

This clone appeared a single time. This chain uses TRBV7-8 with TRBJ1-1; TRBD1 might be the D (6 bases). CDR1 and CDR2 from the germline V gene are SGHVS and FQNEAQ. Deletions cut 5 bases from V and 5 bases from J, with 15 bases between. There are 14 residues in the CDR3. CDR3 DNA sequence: TGTGCCAGCAGCCTACAGGGTCCCCCGACTGAAGCTTTCTTT. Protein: CASSLQGPPTEAFF.

The CDR3, as DNA: TGTGCCAGCTCCCCGGACAGGGCCGGTTATGGCTACACCTTC. This codes for CASSPDRAGYGYTF. The chain links TRBV18 to TRBJ1-2, with 8 bases identical to TRBD1. V shed 6 bases, J shed 5 bases, and the junction held 8 bases outside the gene matches. This CDR3 region has 14 residues. Germline loops: CDR1 KGHSH, CDR2 LQKENI.

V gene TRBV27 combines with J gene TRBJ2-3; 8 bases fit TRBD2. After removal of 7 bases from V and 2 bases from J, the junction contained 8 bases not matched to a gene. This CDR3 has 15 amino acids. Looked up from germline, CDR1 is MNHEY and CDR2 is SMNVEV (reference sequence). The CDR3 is CASIPGGANTDTQYF. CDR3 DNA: TGTGCCAGCATTCCCGGGGGGGCTAACACAGATACGCAGTATTTT.

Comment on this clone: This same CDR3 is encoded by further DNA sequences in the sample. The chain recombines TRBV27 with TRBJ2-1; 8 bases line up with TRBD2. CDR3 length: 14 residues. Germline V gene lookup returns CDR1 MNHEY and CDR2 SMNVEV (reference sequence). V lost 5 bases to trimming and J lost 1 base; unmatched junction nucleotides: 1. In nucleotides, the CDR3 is TGTGCCAGCAGTCGGGGGGGGTCCTACAATGAGCAGTTCTTC. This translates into CASSRGGSYNEQFF.

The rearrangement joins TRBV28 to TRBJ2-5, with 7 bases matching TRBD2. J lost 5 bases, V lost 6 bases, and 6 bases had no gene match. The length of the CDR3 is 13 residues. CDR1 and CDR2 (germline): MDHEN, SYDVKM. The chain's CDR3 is CASSLSGSETQYF. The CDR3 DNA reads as TGTGCCAGCAGCCTTAGCGGGTCCGAGACCCAGTACTTC. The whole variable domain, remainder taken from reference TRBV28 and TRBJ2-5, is DVKVTQSSRYLVKRTGEKVFLECVQDMDHENMFWYRQDPGLGLRLIYFSYDVKMKEKGDIPEGYSVSREKKERFSLILESASTNQTSMYLCASSLSGSETQYFGPGTRLLVL.

CDR3 DNA: TGTGCCAGCAGCGTAGCGGTCGATCGGGTCTATGGCTACACCTTC. It codes for CASSVAVDRVYGYTF. V is TRBV9 and J is TRBJ1-2; D not certain. Germline assignment: CDR1 SGDLS and CDR2 YYNGEE. The CDR3 consists of 15 residues. With 0 bases removed from V and 4 bases from J, the gap between germline ends came to 13 bases.

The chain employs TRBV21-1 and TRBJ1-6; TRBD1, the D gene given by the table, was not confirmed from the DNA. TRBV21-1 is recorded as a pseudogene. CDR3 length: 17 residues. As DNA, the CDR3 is TGTGCCAGCAGCCTACGCCCCCACAGGGGGCAACATTCACCCCTCCACTTT. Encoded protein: CASSLRPHRGQHSPLHF.